These T cell receptor beta chains were read from a single sample in a study of post-analysis software for immune sequencing data. TCRdb itself ran the PCR reads through MiXCR, one entry per CDR3 protein. The data contain roughly 700,000 distinct CDR3 sequences, roughly 27% of them singletons. The sample comprised blood. The origin of the receptors is a girl aged 5 to 17 with multiple sclerosis. The CDR3 runs from the conserved cysteine through the conserved F or W. Each record gives: CDR3 DNA, CDR3 protein, V gene, CDR3 length, clone size, J gene, D gene. D genes are given only for firm matches. Size is omitted from some rows. Given values are once, few, many or a class for expanded clones.

CDR3 DNA: TGTGCCAGCAGTCCGCACGATGAAAAACTGTTTTTT
CDR3 protein: CASSPHDEKLFF
V gene: TRBV12-3/TRBV12-4
CDR3 length: 12
clone size: NA
J gene: TRBJ1-4
D gene: NA

CDR3 DNA: TGCAATGCCAGGACTAGCGGGGGGTACCAAGAGACCCAGTACTTC
CDR3 protein: CNARTSGGYQETQYF
V gene: TRBV20-1
CDR3 length: 15
clone size: NA
J gene: TRBJ2-5
D gene: TRBD2

CDR3 DNA: TGTGCCAGCAGTTTTAACGGAGCTAACTATGGCTACACCTTC
CDR3 protein: CASSFNGANYGYTF
V gene: TRBV28
CDR3 length: 14
clone size: few
J gene: TRBJ1-2
D gene: NA

CDR3 DNA: TGCAGCGTCCGCAGTGGCCCCGGATTTGGAAAACTGTTTTTT
CDR3 protein: CSVRSGPGFGKLFF
V gene: TRBV29-1
CDR3 length: 14
clone size: few
J gene: TRBJ1-4
D gene: NA

CDR3 DNA: TGCAGCGTTGGATCACTCGGGAATGGGTTTTTT
CDR3 protein: CSVGSLGNGFF
V gene: TRBV29-1
CDR3 length: 11
clone size: few
J gene: TRBJ1-4
D gene: NA

CDR3 DNA: TGTGCCATCAGTGGGGGTAGCGGGAGGGCCGCTATTGAGCAGTTCTTC
CDR3 protein: CAISGGSGRAAIEQFF
V gene: TRBV10-3
CDR3 length: 16
clone size: NA
J gene: TRBJ2-1
D gene: TRBD2

CDR3 DNA: TGTGCCAGCTCACCAGGAAGGGAGCAGTTCTTC
CDR3 protein: CASSPGREQFF
V gene: TRBV18
CDR3 length: 11
clone size: many
J gene: TRBJ2-1
D gene: NA

CDR3 DNA: TGTGCCAGCACAAGTCACCGGGACACAAACACCGGGGAGCTGTTTTTT
CDR3 protein: CASTSHRDTNTGELFF
V gene: TRBV3-1
CDR3 length: 16
clone size: NA
J gene: TRBJ2-2
D gene: NA

CDR3 DNA: TGTGCCAGCAGCTTAGTCCTGGAGGCGGATACGCAGTATTTT
CDR3 protein: CASSLVLEADTQYF
V gene: TRBV7-9
CDR3 length: 14
clone size: NA
J gene: TRBJ2-3
D gene: NA

CDR3 DNA: TGCAGCGTCACTCAACAGGGGAAGGGAACTGAAGCTTTCTTT
CDR3 protein: CSVTQQGKGTEAFF
V gene: TRBV29-1
CDR3 length: 14
clone size: NA
J gene: TRBJ1-1
D gene: TRBD1

CDR3 DNA: TGCAGTGCTAGAAGTCCCGGGACGGGGAACACTGAAGCTTTCTTT
CDR3 protein: CSARSPGTGNTEAFF
V gene: TRBV20-1
CDR3 length: 15
clone size: NA
J gene: TRBJ1-1
D gene: NA

CDR3 DNA: TGCGCCAGCAGTGAGTCGCGACAGCACACCAGGGAGCTGTTTTTT
CDR3 protein: CASSESRQHTRELFF
V gene: TRBV10-2
CDR3 length: 15
clone size: once
J gene: TRBJ2-2
D gene: NA

CDR3 DNA: TGCAGTGCTAGCCGCCGGGATCATAGCAATCAGCCCCAGCATTTT
CDR3 protein: CSASRRDHSNQPQHF
V gene: TRBV20-1
CDR3 length: 15
clone size: NA
J gene: TRBJ1-5
D gene: NA

CDR3 DNA: TGTGCCAGCAGCGTAGCAGAAGGGAGCTACACCTTC
CDR3 protein: CASSVAEGSYTF
V gene: TRBV9
CDR3 length: 12
clone size: few
J gene: TRBJ1-2
D gene: NA

CDR3 DNA: TGTGCCAGCAGCAAAGGCAGTCCCCGGCGGGCCAAAAACATTCAGTACTTC
CDR3 protein: CASSKGSPRRAKNIQYF
V gene: TRBV21-1
CDR3 length: 17
clone size: few
J gene: TRBJ2-4
D gene: NA

CDR3 DNA: TGCAGTGCTAAACAGGTGTATAGCTACAATGAGCAGTTCTTC
CDR3 protein: CSAKQVYSYNEQFF
V gene: TRBV20-1
CDR3 length: 14
clone size: few
J gene: TRBJ2-1
D gene: NA

CDR3 DNA: TGTGCCATCAGAGAGGGGGCTGTTCACACCGGGGAGCTGTTTTTT
CDR3 protein: CAIREGAVHTGELFF
V gene: TRBV10-3
CDR3 length: 15
clone size: NA
J gene: TRBJ2-2
D gene: TRBD1

CDR3 DNA: TGTGCCAGCCGACCCAAAGAGGGGAGCTCCTACGAGCAGTACTTC
CDR3 protein: CASRPKEGSSYEQYF
V gene: TRBV11-2
CDR3 length: 15
clone size: NA
J gene: TRBJ2-7
D gene: NA

CDR3 DNA: TGTGCCAGCAGCTCCACTAGCGGGAGTATGTACGAGCAGTACTTC
CDR3 protein: CASSSTSGSMYEQYF
V gene: TRBV7-2
CDR3 length: 15
clone size: NA
J gene: TRBJ2-7
D gene: TRBD2

CDR3 DNA: TGTGCCAGCAGATCGGAGGGGGTTAATCAGCCCCAGCATTTT
CDR3 protein: CASRSEGVNQPQHF
V gene: TRBV5-5
CDR3 length: 14
clone size: NA
J gene: TRBJ1-5
D gene: NA

CDR3 DNA: TGTGCCAGCAGCTTAGGGGCGGCCGCGCCCCAGCATTTT
CDR3 protein: CASSLGAAAPQHF
V gene: TRBV7-2
CDR3 length: 13
clone size: few
J gene: TRBJ1-5
D gene: NA

CDR3 DNA: TGTGCCAGCAGCTTAGGACGATGGCAGGAGCAGTTCTTC
CDR3 protein: CASSLGRWQEQFF
V gene: TRBV11-2
CDR3 length: 13
clone size: NA
J gene: TRBJ2-1
D gene: NA

CDR3 DNA: TGTGCCAGCAGCAAACAGGGCCAAGGTACGCAGTATTTT
CDR3 protein: CASSKQGQGTQYF
V gene: TRBV9
CDR3 length: 13
clone size: NA
J gene: TRBJ2-3
D gene: NA

CDR3 DNA: TGTGCCACCCTAGCTGCGGGGGACACAGATACGCAGTATTTT
CDR3 protein: CATLAAGDTDTQYF
V gene: TRBV10-3
CDR3 length: 14
clone size: NA
J gene: TRBJ2-3
D gene: TRBD2

CDR3 DNA: TGTGCCAGCAGCTTAGGGGGCAGGGGGCCTTTGCGGAAAGATACGCAGTATTTT
CDR3 protein: CASSLGGRGPLRKDTQYF
V gene: TRBV13
CDR3 length: 18
clone size: NA
J gene: TRBJ2-3
D gene: TRBD1

CDR3 DNA: TGTGCTAGTGGTTTGGGCGACAGGGTGGCAGATACGCAGTATTTT
CDR3 protein: CASGLGDRVADTQYF
V gene: TRBV12-5
CDR3 length: 15
clone size: few
J gene: TRBJ2-3
D gene: TRBD1

CDR3 DNA: TGTGCCAGCAGTCCTAGCGCGAACTACAATGAGCAGTTCTTC
CDR3 protein: CASSPSANYNEQFF
V gene: TRBV27
CDR3 length: 14
clone size: NA
J gene: TRBJ2-1
D gene: NA